This T cell receptor beta chain was captured by sequencing in a study of T cells in Graves' hyperthyroidism and ophthalmopathy (dated by TCRdb to the late 2010s). Broadly, across the study: TCR V-J signatures able to tell the groups apart were searched for in a discovery cohort of approximately 95 patients, of whom 43 had Graves' ophthalmopathy and 57 had stable Graves' hyperthyroidism. According to the paper, TCR Vbeta CDR3 sequencing was carried out on 135 peripheral blood samples, which came from under 50 ophthalmopathy, around 75 hyperthyroidism and approximately 17 progressor patients. In addition, the study compared T-cell repertoires in thyroid tissue and in blood from several Graves' hyperthyroidism patients. Prospective prediction of ophthalmopathy was tested in an independent validation cohort of 18 to 20 hyperthyroidism patients and approximately 17 patients who later progressed to ophthalmopathy. After sampling, hyperthyroidism patients received methimazole starting at 30 mg daily, and ophthalmopathy patients received high-dose intravenous methylprednisolone. The 100 or so discovery patients were randomly split 7:3 into training and test sets. General study outcomes and caveats: In validation, progression to ophthalmopathy was predicted by the model with roughly 71% sensitivity and roughly 76% specificity, a median of roughly 6.4 months before onset. Most expanded thyroid clonotypes (frequency above 0.001) were also detected in blood, suggesting blood repertoires may reflect thyroid immune responses. A 13 V-J signature model separated ophthalmopathy from stable hyperthyroidism, with about 90% sensitivity and 81.08% specificity in cross-validation and 80%/75% in testing. Sample size was not statistically predetermined, and investigators were not blinded to group allocation.

This clonotype was recorded at least ten times. What this receptor recognizes is not known. The record has no base qualities; no much larger clone is one base away. The CDR3 goes from the cysteine to the phenylalanine over 13 residues. Of all the DNA, just the CDR3 is kept, 39 bases in frame from base 1. The germline V gene encodes CDR1 SGHAT and CDR2 FQNNGV. V lost 3 bases and J lost 8 bases; the stretch between them is 13 bases long. A patient counted as having stable Graves' hyperthyroidism if no progression to ophthalmopathy occurred over 18 months of follow-up. Hyperthyroidism patients were aged 18 to 65 years and newly diagnosed, with disease duration of less than 2 months. The study excluded patients with uncontrolled infections, other autoimmune diseases, pregnancy or lactation. Diagnoses were established on the basis of clinical symptoms, serum thyroxine and TRAb, thyroid ultrasound, and orbital computed tomography. Trizol reagent was used to extract total RNA, and RNA quality was then checked on an Agilent 2100 Bioanalyzer.

Amplification of TCR beta CDR3 regions was carried out from RNA transcripts. The TCR CDR3 was subjected to a first round of RT-PCR using the HTBI primer set and the Qiagen OneStep RT-PCR kit. Libraries were constructed in a second round of multiplex PCR, after which size selection and purification were carried out. The libraries were sequenced on an Illumina HiSeq2000 using paired-end 100 bp reads. In the paper's pipeline: Raw data were processed with SOAPnuke, discarding reads with adapters, uncalled bases, mean Phred below 15, or no exact constant-primer or identifier match. High-quality paired reads were merged using COPE v1.2.5, and each unique nucleotide sequence was defined as a clonotype. Clonotypes were aligned to IMGT TRBV, TRBD and TRBJ reference segments using MiTCR v1.1. The analysis was restricted to V-J combinations with a frequency above 0.0001, which together covered about 99% of the repertoires. A TCS score was defined as the ratio between F50 (clonal expansion) and ExV (chaos), using BLOSUM62-based TCRdist between CDR3 peptides within each V-J. Welch's t-statistics and random forest reduced 450 to 600 V-J features to some 14, which were used in a naive Bayes classifier (R e1071). The Morisita-Horn index was used to measure how similar the thyroid and blood repertoires were. TCRdb cleaned the public reads at Q25 with fastp, built clones with MiXCR and kept in-frame beta chains. Records with the same CDR3 protein are collapsed into one entry carrying the most frequent genes and DNA. TCRdb's processing, not the authors', yielded these V and J calls. The sample table holds a few hundred thousand distinct CDR3 sequences, of which 46% were seen once. Around 7.7% of the sample is held by the ten biggest clonotypes.

Material: peripheral blood or thyroid tissue (not recorded which). The sequence derives from a woman aged 18-30 years with Graves' hyperthyroidism. The chain is assembled from TRBV11-2 and TRBJ1-2, with no confidently assigned D gene. CDR3 reads: CASSFRATQGYTF. In nucleotides, the sequence is TGTGCCAGCAGCTTCCGCGCGACTCAGGGCTACACCTTC.